A selection of T cell receptor beta chains follows, all from one sample in a study of shared clonotypes between healthy human individuals. Measured with immunoSEQ multiplex PCR; TCRdb has only the in-frame clones, and not every one. The sample contains under 2.5 million clones, under 95% of which appear only once. Source material: naive CD4+ T cells from PBMCs. These receptors all come from a young man in good health. Some clones in this sample may be carry-over from other donors' samples. Both conserved end residues are trimmed from each CDR3. The order of the fields is CDR3 protein, J gene, D gene, V gene. The D gene is left open where the match is weak.

ASTNPPWLGEAF,TRBJ1-1,NA,TRBV28
ASSPTSGTDTQY,TRBJ2-3,TRBD2,TRBV7-3
ASSPPGGFYGYT,TRBJ1-2,NA,TRBV18
ASSIDSYEQY,TRBJ2-7,NA,TRBV5-1
ASSVGLAETTGELF,TRBJ2-2,TRBD2,TRBV19
ASSLESSSNTEAF,TRBJ1-1,NA,TRBV5-1
ASSQQDIYEQY,TRBJ2-7,NA,TRBV7-9
ASSSVRLYYEQY,NA,NA,TRBV25-1
AWRKMGQLFGYT,TRBJ1-2,TRBD1,TRBV30
ASRQVSSGNTIY,TRBJ1-3,NA,TRBV19